The TCR beta chain described here comes from a study of control samples from healthy donors and cancer patients. The CDR3 runs 13 residues. Germline CDR1 and CDR2: SEHNR and FQNEAQ (reference sequence). V trimming: 5 bases; J trimming: 8 bases; junction bases outside the gene matches: 8. TCRdb keeps only in-frame clones here, not all; method: immunoSEQ multiplex PCR. The data show over 100,000 clones, with more than 80% seen just once and roughly 2.6% held by the top ten. The source of this sequence is a man aged 40-49 years in good health. The rearrangement links TRBV7-9 to TRBJ1-2, with 7 positions matching TRBD1. Sequencing was done on a sample of blood. The CDR3 region is CASSPPLTGGYTF. The CDR3 bases are TGTGCCAGCAGCCCGCCGCTGACAGGGGGCTACACCTTC.